The clone carrying this T cell receptor beta chain was observed a few times. Its specificity is unknown. This sample was included in a study of T cells after yellow fever vaccination. Study as a whole: The SMART-Seq v4 Ultra Low Input method served to prepare the low-cell-number fractions. Whole-study findings and limits: Repertoires obtained by FACS sorting could include abundant clonotypes that entered as contaminants from the bulk population.

Per germline, CDR1 MNHNS and CDR2 SASEGT. This CDR3 region has 19 residues. V was clipped by 7 bases and J by 4 bases; unmatched bases: 20. 5'RACE template switching generated TCR cDNA, adding a universal primer site and UMIs. Using its own MiXCR run on the 5' RACE reads, TCRdb lists one record per CDR3 protein. Found here are a few hundred thousand distinct CDR3 sequences, less than 20% of them singletons; the top ten hold roughly an eighth. The sample consisted of PBMCs, taken 15 days after the yellow fever booster vaccination. The sequence derives from a man aged 25 to 45 who received the YFV17D yellow fever vaccine. This chain joins TRBV6-1 and TRBJ2-2; 8 bases map to TRBD1. Here the CDR3 reads CASTSNRRTGPISTGELFF. CDR3 DNA sequence: TGTGCCAGCACCTCGAATCGGAGGACAGGGCCGATATCCACCGGGGAGCTGTTTTTT.